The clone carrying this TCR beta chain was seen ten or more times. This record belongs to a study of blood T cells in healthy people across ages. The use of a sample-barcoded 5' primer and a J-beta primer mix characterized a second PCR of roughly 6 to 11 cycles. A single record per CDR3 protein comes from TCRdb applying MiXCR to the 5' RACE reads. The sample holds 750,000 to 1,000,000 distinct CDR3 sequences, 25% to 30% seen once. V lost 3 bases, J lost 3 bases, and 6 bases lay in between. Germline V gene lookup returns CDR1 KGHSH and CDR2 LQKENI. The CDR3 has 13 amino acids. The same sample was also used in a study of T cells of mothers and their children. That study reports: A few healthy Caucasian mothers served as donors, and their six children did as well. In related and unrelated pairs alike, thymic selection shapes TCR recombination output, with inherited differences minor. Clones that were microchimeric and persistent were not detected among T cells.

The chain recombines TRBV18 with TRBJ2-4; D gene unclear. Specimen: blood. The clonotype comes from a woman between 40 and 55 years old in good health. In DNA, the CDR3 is TGTGCCAGCTCACCCCTCGGCAAAAACATTCAGTACTTC. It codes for CASSPLGKNIQYF.